Reported below is one T cell receptor (beta chain). Its antigen is unknown. No quality values exist for individual bases; no much larger clone is one base distant. The sample is drawn from a study of brain T cells in children with intractable seizures (dated by TCRdb to 2020 to 2023). Regarding the research as a whole: A NanoString immunology panel was first used to screen resected brain tissue from about 56 pediatric epilepsy surgery cases for immune gene transcripts. Of the roughly twelve selected surgery cases, pre-surgery blood was also sequenced for eight, so four had brain tissue only.

The sample's time point label, decoded: resected brain tissue, or blood drawn just prior to surgery. The surgery cases with the highest brain T cell transcript signatures were chosen for TCR beta chain sequencing of brain tissue, and also of blood when blood was available. Prior to surgery, the patients had been treated with at least one anti-epileptic drug. TCR-sequenced patients were children with drug-resistant epilepsy due to tuberous sclerosis complex, focal cortical dysplasia, Rasmussen encephalitis or hemimegalencephaly. Blood samples were collected immediately before the epilepsy surgery. The Monarch genomic DNA purification kit was used to extract bulk genomic DNA from unsorted brain tissue and whole blood. According to the germline V gene (reference sequence), CDR1 reads SEHNR and CDR2 reads FQNEAQ. Trimming removed 4 bases from V and 4 bases from J; the gene matches leave 1 base unexplained. Inclusive of the bounding cysteine and phenylalanine, the CDR3 is 13 residues long. CDR3 DNA is the only sequence kept; it has 39 bases, read in frame from the first base.

The full study reports these points: Because pre- and post-surgery blood were sequenced to different depths, clones absent from the pre-surgery sample may reflect undersampling. The patients' HCMV serostatus was not known, and viral specificity was inferred solely from CDR3 sequence similarity.

The immunoSEQ assay was applied to genomic DNA to generate the TCR beta chain sequences. The original pipeline was this. CDR3 sequences that did not begin with the conserved framework cysteine at position 104 were removed manually. Clonality was calculated as one minus the normalized Shannon's Diversity Index, with values ranging from 0 (maximal diversity) to 1 (oligoclonal). Chi-squared comparison-of-proportions tests were used to check whether the frequency of the same CDR3 differed between samples, for example brain versus blood. Public clonotypes were found through immuneACCESS searches, while the VDJdb browser was used to judge similarity to known antiviral clonotypes. Held by TCRdb, this immuneACCESS table contains in-frame sequences only and omits some clones. Under half of the omission traces to an unresolved V gene where checked; the cause of the rest is unknown. V, J and clone size derive from that table, while D and trimming were established from the DNA sequence. In this sample the table shows some 62,000 clones, 90% to 97% of which occur a single time. The ten largest clones add up to approximately 0.37% of the sample.

The TCR was taken from a boy in the first two years of life with focal cortical dysplasia and intractable seizures. The chain was built from TRBV7-9 and TRBJ1-3; 7 bases in the middle match TRBD1. The input for sequencing was peripheral blood, taken at surgery. The DNA sequence reads TGTGCCAGCAGCTGGGGACAGGGAAACACCATATATTTT. Its protein reads: CASSWGQGNTIYF.